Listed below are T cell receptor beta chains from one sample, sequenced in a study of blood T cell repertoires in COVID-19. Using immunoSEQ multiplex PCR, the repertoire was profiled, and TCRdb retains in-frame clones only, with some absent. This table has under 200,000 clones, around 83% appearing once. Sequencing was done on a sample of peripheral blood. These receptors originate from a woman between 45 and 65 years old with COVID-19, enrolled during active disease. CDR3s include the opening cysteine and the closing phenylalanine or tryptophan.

cdr3_aa: CASQNTDTQYF; j_call: TRBJ2-3; v_call: TRBV3-1/TRBV3-2
cdr3_aa: CASSIGTEMNTEAFF; j_call: TRBJ1-1; v_call: TRBV19
cdr3_aa: CASSPSGGRYEQYF; j_call: TRBJ2-7; v_call: TRBV7-9
cdr3_aa: CASRERGGLNTEAFF; j_call: TRBJ1-1; v_call: TRBV2
cdr3_aa: CASRRGAGGYTF; j_call: TRBJ1-2; v_call: TRBV28
cdr3_aa: CASSLGAGGTGELFF; j_call: TRBJ2-2; v_call: TRBV7-8
cdr3_aa: CASSPGQQATYNEQFF; j_call: TRBJ2-1; v_call: TRBV4-1
cdr3_aa: CASSLGQKLRFTGIYNEQFF; j_call: TRBJ2-1; v_call: TRBV2
cdr3_aa: CASTAHKNYGYTF; j_call: TRBJ1-2; v_call: TRBV19
cdr3_aa: CASSSPGTSGGSEQFF; j_call: TRBJ2-1; v_call: TRBV11-1
cdr3_aa: CAWSLGGELFF; j_call: TRBJ2-2; v_call: TRBV30
cdr3_aa: CASSWGQTNTEAFF; j_call: TRBJ1-1; v_call: TRBV5-1
cdr3_aa: CASSQEGRGGGETQYF; j_call: TRBJ2-5; v_call: TRBV3-1/TRBV3-2
cdr3_aa: CASNSMQSNQPQHF; j_call: TRBJ1-5; v_call: TRBV19
cdr3_aa: CASKNEMSSYNEQFF; j_call: TRBJ2-1; v_call: TRBV25-1
cdr3_aa: CAWSGQGAPGTEAFF; j_call: TRBJ1-1; v_call: TRBV30
cdr3_aa: CASSFWDNSNQPQHF; j_call: TRBJ1-5; v_call: TRBV7-2
cdr3_aa: CASSYSDKPTQHF; j_call: TRBJ1-5; v_call: TRBV6-6
cdr3_aa: CASSLITGLNSYEQYF; j_call: TRBJ2-7; v_call: TRBV18
cdr3_aa: CASTRLAGFSDTQYF; j_call: TRBJ2-3; v_call: TRBV2
cdr3_aa: CASSWTGNGELFF; j_call: TRBJ2-2; v_call: TRBV2
cdr3_aa: CASSSGLASTGELFF; j_call: TRBJ2-2; v_call: TRBV7-6
cdr3_aa: CASSTRGKRDQPQHF; j_call: TRBJ1-5; v_call: TRBV6-5
cdr3_aa: CASSPQGKTEAFF; j_call: TRBJ1-1; v_call: TRBV7-9
cdr3_aa: CASSHNRDRLTEAFF; j_call: TRBJ1-1; v_call: TRBV7-9
cdr3_aa: CASSSSPGTPYGYTF; j_call: TRBJ1-2; v_call: TRBV5-4
cdr3_aa: CASSRGTPYEQYF; j_call: TRBJ2-7; v_call: TRBV6-1
cdr3_aa: CASSYLGRATDTQYF; j_call: TRBJ2-3; v_call: TRBV6-5